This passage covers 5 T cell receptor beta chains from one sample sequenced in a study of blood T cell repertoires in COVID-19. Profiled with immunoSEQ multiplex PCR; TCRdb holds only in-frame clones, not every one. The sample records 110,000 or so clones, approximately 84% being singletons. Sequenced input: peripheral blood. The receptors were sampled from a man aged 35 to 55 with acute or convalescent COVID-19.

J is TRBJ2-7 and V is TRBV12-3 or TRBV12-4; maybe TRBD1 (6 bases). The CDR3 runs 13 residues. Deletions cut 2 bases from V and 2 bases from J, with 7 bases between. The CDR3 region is CASSLNRAYEQYF. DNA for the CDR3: TGTGCCAGCAGTTTAAACAGGGCCTACGAGCAGTACTTC.

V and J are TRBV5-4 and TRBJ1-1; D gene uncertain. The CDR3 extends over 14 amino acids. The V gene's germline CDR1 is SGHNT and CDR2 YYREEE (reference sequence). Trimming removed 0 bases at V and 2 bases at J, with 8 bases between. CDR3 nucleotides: TGTGCCAGCAGCTTGGACATACTAAACACTGAAGCTTTCTTT. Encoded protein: CASSLDILNTEAFF.

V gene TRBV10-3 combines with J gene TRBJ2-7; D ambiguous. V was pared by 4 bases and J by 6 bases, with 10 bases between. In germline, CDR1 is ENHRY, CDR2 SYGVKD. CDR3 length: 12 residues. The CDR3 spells CAISGVRSEQYF. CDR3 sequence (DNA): TGTGCCATCAGTGGAGTGAGGAGCGAGCAGTACTTC.

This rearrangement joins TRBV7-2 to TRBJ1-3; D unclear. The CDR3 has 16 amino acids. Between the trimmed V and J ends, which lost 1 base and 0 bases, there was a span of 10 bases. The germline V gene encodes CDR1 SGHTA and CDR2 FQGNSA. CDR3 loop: CASSLGLSGSGNTIYF. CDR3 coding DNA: TGTGCCAGCAGCTTAGGTTTGAGCGGCTCTGGAAACACCATATATTTT. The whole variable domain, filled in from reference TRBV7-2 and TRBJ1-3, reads GAGVSQSPSNKVTEKGKDVELRCDPISGHTALYWYRQSLGQGLEFLIYFQGNSAPDKSGLPSDRFSAERTGGSVSTLTIQRTQQEDSAVYLCASSLGLSGSGNTIYFGEGSWLTVV.

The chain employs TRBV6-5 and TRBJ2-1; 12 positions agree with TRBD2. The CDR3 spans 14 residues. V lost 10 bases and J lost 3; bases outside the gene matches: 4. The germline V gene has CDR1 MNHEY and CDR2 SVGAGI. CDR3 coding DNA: TGTGCCATCCGGACTAGCGGGGACTACAATGAGCAGTTCTTC. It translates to CAIRTSGDYNEQFF.